These 14 T cell receptor beta chains came from one sample sequenced in a study of blood T cells in healthy people across ages. A second PCR, run for 7 to 11 cycles, used a sample-barcoded 5' primer plus a J-beta primer mix. One entry per CDR3 protein, called by TCRdb with MiXCR from the 5' RACE reads. The sample yields about 780,000 distinct CDR3 sequences, about half seen once. Sequenced material: blood. The receptors originated from a man older than 75 in good health.

This clonotype was recorded at least ten times. This chain joins TRBV4-1 and TRBJ2-1; D is unclear. This CDR3 spans 15 amino acids. The ends were cut back, 1 base at V and 0 bases at J, with 7 bases in the middle. Germline loops: CDR1 MGHRA, CDR2 YSYEKL. CDR3 in amino acids: CASSQVAGSYNEQFF. CDR3 in DNA: TGCGCCAGCAGCCAAGTCGCCGGCTCCTACAATGAGCAGTTCTTC.

The rearrangement uses TRBV27 and TRBJ2-3, with TRBD1 identical over 9 bases. Germline CDR1 and CDR2: MNHEY and SMNVEV (reference sequence). The trim removed 0 bases at V and 14 bases at J, leaving 15 bases unmatched. The CDR3 is 16 residues long. CDR3 DNA: TGTGCCAGCAGTTTATCGCGGGACAGGGCAACTCCGCCCCGGTATTTT. It is translated as CASSLSRDRATPPRYF.

The chain links TRBV20-1 to TRBJ2-3, with TRBD2 identical over 11 bases. Per the germline V gene, CDR1 is DFQATT and CDR2 is SNEGSKA (reference sequence). With V trimmed by 3 bases and J by 2 bases, 4 bases remained unmatched. CDR3 size: 15 residues. CDR3 nucleotide sequence: TGCAGTGCTAGGTCTAGCGGGAGGTACACAGATACGCAGTATTTT. It translates to CSARSSGRYTDTQYF.

This clonotype was detected only a few times. The chain links TRBV4-1 to TRBJ2-7; D may be TRBD2 (5 bases). This CDR3 has 15 residues. Trimming pared 1 base from V and 6 bases from J, leaving 16 bases between. Germline CDR1 and CDR2: MGHRA and YSYEKL. The DNA for the CDR3 is TGCGCCAGCAGCCAAGTGGCGTCAAGGGAGCGCGAGCAGTACTTC. The encoded protein is CASSQVASREREQYF.

With regard to this clonotype: A read error is possible here, since a much larger clone lies one base away. This chain links TRBV29-1 with TRBJ2-1; possibly TRBD1 for D (5 bases). Germline V gene data show CDR1 as SQVTM and CDR2 as ANQGSEA. The V gene lost 5 bases and the J gene lost 11 bases, with 16 bases spanning the gap. This CDR3 has 12 residues. The CDR3 spells CSVNQGSSKQFF. The CDR3 DNA follows: TGCAGCGTTAACCAGGGCTCGAGTAAGCAGTTCTTC.

This clonotype was recorded at least ten times. This rearrangement joins TRBV7-3 to TRBJ2-3; D might be TRBD1 or TRBD2, each matching 5 bases. Trimming removed 4 bases at V and 5 bases at J, with 16 bases between. The CDR3 totals 15 residues. Germline CDR1 is SGHTA and CDR2 is FQGTGA. This CDR3 reads CASSSGRDERDTQYF. The CDR3 region has the DNA TGTGCCAGCAGCTCGGGACGGGACGAGAGAGATACGCAGTATTTT. Drawing the rest from reference TRBV7-3 and TRBJ2-3, the complete variable domain is GAGVSQTPSNKVTEKGKYVELRCDPISGHTALYWYRQSLGQGPEFLIYFQGTGAADDSGLPNDRFFAVRPEGSVSTLKIQRTERGDSAVYLCASSSGRDERDTQYFGPGTRLTVL.

This clonotype was recorded only once. This chain joins TRBV4-2 and TRBJ2-1; 11 bases match TRBD2. The trim removed 3 bases at V and 2 bases at J, leaving 3 bases unmatched. Per germline, CDR1 LGHNA and CDR2 YNFKEQ. CDR3 length: 16 amino acids. This chain's CDR3 is CASSQTSGNTYNEQFF. Here the CDR3 DNA reads TGTGCCAGCAGCCAGACTAGCGGGAACACCTACAATGAGCAGTTCTTC.

This rearrangement joins TRBV20-1 to TRBJ2-7, with 10 bases identical to TRBD2. The DNA end favors TRBJ2-5, so the J call may be wrong. The germline V gene has CDR1 DFQATT and CDR2 SNEGSKA (reference sequence). This CDR3 region has 13 residues. The CDR3 region is CSARTSGKGTQYF. CDR3 nucleotide sequence: TGCAGTGCTAGAACTAGCGGGAAAGGGACCCAGTACTTC.

This clonotype was seen a single time. The junction does not match germline at one end; this may be a read error. This chain joins TRBV20-1 and TRBJ2-7; D not resolved. The germline CDR1 and CDR2 sequences are DFQATT and SNEGSKA (reference sequence). This CDR3 is 15 amino acids long. CDR3 bases: TGCGGTGCTAGAGAAGGAGCCAGCGTTGGCTACGAGCAGTACTTC. It encodes CGAREGASVGYEQYF.

This clonotype was seen only a few times. The chain uses TRBV7-2 and TRBJ2-5; maybe TRBD1 (5 bases). The CDR3 loop spans 16 amino acids. The V end lost 5 bases, the J end lost 1 base, and 17 bases lay between the germline ends. Germline assignment: CDR1 SGHTA and CDR2 FQGNSA. CDR3 sequence (DNA): TGTGCCAGCAGCCAGGTCCAGGGTATGGCCCAAGAGACCCAGTACTTC. Translated, it gives CASSQVQGMAQETQYF.

V and J are TRBV12-3 or TRBV12-4 and TRBJ2-1; D may be TRBD1 or TRBD2 (6 bases each). The CDR3 totals 15 residues. Trimming left V 6 bases short and J 9 bases short, with 21 bases between. This chain's CDR3 is CASRGFPGEDREQFF. DNA for the CDR3: TGTGCCAGCAGGGGTTTCCCAGGGGAGGACCGTGAGCAGTTCTTC.

This clonotype was detected a few times. The chain combines TRBV27 with TRBJ2-3; 11 nucleotides match TRBD2. Germline CDR1 is MNHEY and CDR2 is SMNVEV (reference sequence). The junction had 11 bases not matched to a gene; V was cut back by 5 bases and J by 1 base. There are 18 residues in the CDR3. CDR3 in amino acids: CASSPPRLAGSGTDTQYF. CDR3 coding DNA: TGTGCCAGCAGTCCCCCCCGACTAGCGGGGTCGGGCACAGATACGCAGTATTTT.

This clonotype was picked up a small number of times. J is TRBJ2-2 and V is TRBV28, with a weak D call TRBD1 (6 bases). CDR3 length: 14 residues. The V gene's germline CDR1 is MDHEN and CDR2 SYDVKM. Trimming took 6 bases from V and 2 from J, leaving 10 bases between them. CDR3 sequence reads: CASREGGNTGELFF. The CDR3 bases are TGTGCCAGCAGAGAAGGGGGTAACACCGGGGAGCTGTTTTTT. The whole variable domain, filled in from reference TRBV28 and TRBJ2-2, reads DVKVTQSSRYLVKRTGEKVFLECVQDMDHENMFWYRQDPGLGLRLIYFSYDVKMKEKGDIPEGYSVSREKKERFSLILESASTNQTSMYLCASREGGNTGELFFGEGSRLTVL.

In its sample, this clonotype was seen a few times. CDR3 DNA sequence: TGCGCCAGCAGCCAGGAGGCGGGGAGCAATGAGCAGTTCTTC. It translates to CASSQEAGSNEQFF. The chain combines TRBV4-1 with TRBJ2-1, with D possibly being TRBD2 (6 bases). Deletions cut 3 bases from V and 6 bases from J, with 12 bases between. Germline V CDR1 and CDR2: MGHRA, YSYEKL. The CDR3 spans 14 residues.